This T cell receptor (beta chain) was sequenced during a study of blood T cell repertoires in COVID-19. Per the authors' pipeline: The assay estimated nucleated cells by amplifying reference gene primers. Sequenced by immunoSEQ multiplex PCR; TCRdb stores in-frame clones only, minus some. Clone size and the V and J calls come from that table; the DNA yielded D and trimming. The sample carries some 150,000 clones, more than 75% recorded once. Germline CDR1 LGHNA, CDR2 YSLEER. V was pared by 1 base and J by 4 bases, with 12 bases between. The CDR3 covers 15 residues. The specimen sequenced was peripheral blood. The receptor comes from a man aged 55 to 70 with active or convalescent COVID-19. This sequence joins TRBV4-3 and TRBJ2-3, with a possible D match to TRBD1 (6 bases). The CDR3 region is CASSQVNRVADTQYF. The CDR3 DNA sequence: TGCGCCAGCAGCCAAGTTAACAGGGTAGCAGATACGCAGTATTTT.